This T cell receptor (beta chain) was sequenced for a study of CD8 T cells in Susac syndrome. RNA was extracted with the RNeasy kit, and a quantity of about 0.45 to 1 ug was reverse transcribed using random hexamers. Using its own MiXCR run on the immunoSEQ multiplex PCR reads, TCRdb lists one record per CDR3 protein. The table has 150,000 to 200,000 distinct CDR3 sequences, 85% to 95% seen once. This TCR came from a human donor with multiple sclerosis. Sequencing input: CD4+ T cells from PBMCs.

The CDR3 here is CASRPYRNTEAFF. Written as DNA, the CDR3 is TGTGCCAGCAGGCCGTATAGGAACACTGAAGCTTTCTTT. The rearrangement links TRBV28 to TRBJ1-1; no clear D. From germline, CDR1 is MDHEN and CDR2 SYDVKM. The CDR3 length is 13 residues. Trimming took 6 bases from V and 1 from J, leaving 9 bases between them.